Shown below are 10 T cell receptor beta chains from a single sample sequenced in a study of somatic mutations in cytotoxic T cells in rheumatoid arthritis. Here immunoSEQ multiplex PCR was the method, and the copy in TCRdb shows in-frame clones only, minus some. The sample consists of some 20,000 clones, about 85% of them appearing once. Input material: CD8+ T cells sorted from blood. These receptors were taken from an adult with rheumatoid arthritis.

The rearrangement uses TRBV7-9 and TRBJ2-1; maybe TRBD1 (7 bases). Trimming took off 1 base at V and 7 bases at J, with 11 bases between the two ends. The CDR3 has 14 amino acids. Germline loops: CDR1 SEHNR, CDR2 FQNEAQ (reference sequence). CDR3 region: CASSLVAGGNEQFF. The CDR3 region has the DNA TGTGCCAGCAGCTTAGTAGCAGGGGGGAATGAGCAGTTCTTC.

This sequence joins TRBV10-3 and TRBJ2-7; D possibly matches TRBD1 or TRBD2 (5 bases each). CDR3 length equals 13 residues. V shed 8 bases and J shed 1 base, with 12 bases lying between them. CDR1 and CDR2 from the germline V gene are ENHRY and SYGVKD. The CDR3 DNA follows: TGTGCCATCCAACGGGACGGATCCTACGAGCAGTACTTC. As protein: CAIQRDGSYEQYF.

The rearrangement links TRBV2 to TRBJ2-6; D tentatively reads TRBD1 or TRBD2 (5 bases each). V lost 8 bases and J lost 2, with 10 bases in between. The germline CDR1 and CDR2 sequences are SNHLY and FYNNEI. The CDR3 has 14 amino acids. The CDR3 nucleotides read TGTGCCAGCCAGTGGGACCCTGGGGCCAACGTCCTGACTTTC. Protein: CASQWDPGANVLTF.

The chain uses TRBV4-1 and TRBJ2-7; D perhaps matches TRBD2 (5 bases). This CDR3 has 15 residues. The V end lost 1 base, the J end lost 1 base, and 11 bases lay between the germline ends. Looked up from germline, CDR1 is MGHRA and CDR2 is YSYEKL. CDR3 protein: CASSQGSSSSYEQYF. CDR3 nucleotides: TGCGCCAGCAGCCAAGGATCTAGCAGTTCCTACGAGCAGTACTTC.

The CDR3 loop reads CASSVEGGTYNEQFF. CDR3 DNA sequence: TGTGCCAGCAGCGTAGAGGGGGGGACCTACAATGAGCAGTTCTTC. V gene TRBV9 combines with J gene TRBJ2-1, with D possibly being TRBD2 (7 bases). V was trimmed by 0 bases and J by 2 bases, leaving 9 bases between them. The length of the CDR3 is 15 residues. Germline V lookup: CDR1 SGDLS, CDR2 YYNGEE.

J is TRBJ1-1 and V is TRBV5-5; D is possibly TRBD1 (5 bases). This CDR3 is built from 16 residues. Between the trimmed V and J ends, which lost 0 bases and 4 bases, there was a span of 16 bases. CDR1 and CDR2 (germline): SGHKS, YYEKEE (reference sequence). CDR3: CASSLVPWGRSTEAFF. CDR3 nucleotide sequence: TGTGCCAGCAGCTTGGTCCCCTGGGGCAGGAGCACTGAAGCTTTCTTT.

The chain has TRBV2 and TRBJ2-5; D is tentatively TRBD1 or TRBD2 (5 bases each). The CDR3 sequence is 14 residues long. Germline values: CDR1 SNHLY, CDR2 FYNNEI. V gave up 5 bases and J gave up 2 bases, with 12 bases separating them. CDR3 in amino acids: CASSSPEGQETQYF. Written as DNA, the CDR3 is TGTGCCAGCAGTTCCCCCGAGGGGCAAGAGACCCAGTACTTC.

DNA for the CDR3: TGCAGCGTCGATGACAGTCCAAACTATGGCTACACCTTC. This codes for CSVDDSPNYGYTF. This chain links TRBV29-1 with TRBJ1-2, with D maybe TRBD1 (5 bases). CDR1 and CDR2 (germline): SQVTM, ANQGSEA. With 6 bases removed from V and 2 bases from J, the gap between germline ends came to 13 bases. The CDR3 covers 13 residues.

This rearrangement joins TRBV27 to TRBJ1-5; possible D gene TRBD1, 5 bases. CDR1 and CDR2 from the germline V gene are MNHEY and SMNVEV (reference sequence). This CDR3 is built from 13 residues. The V end was cut by 3 bases, the J end by 4 bases, with 7 bases between. The CDR3 sequence is CASSFGGNQPQHF. DNA for the CDR3: TGTGCCAGCAGTTTCGGGGGAAATCAGCCCCAGCATTTT.

J is TRBJ2-3 and V is TRBV13, with TRBD2 identical over 16 bases. The ends lost 5 bases at V and 5 bases at J; junction bases unmatched: 13. The CDR3 is 19 residues long. CDR1 and CDR2 from the germline V gene are PRHDT and FYEKMQ (reference sequence). The CDR3 here is CASSNPGTSGGAGGDTQYF. CDR3 sequence (DNA): TGTGCCAGCAGCAATCCCGGGACTAGCGGGGGGGCCGGCGGAGATACGCAGTATTTT.